Listed here are 16 T cell receptor beta chains from one sample, sequenced in a study of cytomegalovirus exposure and HLA in healthy donors. Vbeta (60) and Jbeta (13) primers were used in the PCR. Only in-frame clones appear in the TCRdb table, and some are missing; sequencing was by immunoSEQ multiplex PCR. The data show 200,000 or so clones, with 82% seen just once and around 6.3% held by the top ten. The sample was PBMCs. The receptors come from a woman in her forties or fifties in good health and CMV-seropositive.

The chain recombines TRBV5-1 with TRBJ2-7; 12 positions match TRBD2. The CDR3 length is 16 residues. From germline, CDR1 is SGHRS and CDR2 YFSETQ. Losses at the gene ends were 0 bases for V and 5 bases for J; bases not matched to a gene: 6. As DNA, the CDR3 is TGCGCCAGCAGCTTGGAGTCTAGCGGGAGGGCCCACGAGCAGTACTTC. Translated, it gives CASSLESSGRAHEQYF.

The chain carries TRBV5-4 and TRBJ2-3, with D unclear. Trimming shortened V by 0 bases and J by 1 base, and 12 bases separated the two germline ends. Germline CDR1 and CDR2: SGHNT and YYREEE (reference sequence). CDR3 length equals 16 residues. The CDR3, as DNA: TGTGCCAGCAGCTTGGCCCTGGGTGAGGGCACAGATACGCAGTATTTT. Protein sequence: CASSLALGEGTDTQYF.

V is TRBV28 and J is TRBJ2-1, with TRBD1 matching 7 bases. The J segment lost 2 bases and the V segment lost 4 bases, leaving 8 bases of the junction unmatched. The CDR3 consists of 16 residues. CDR1 and CDR2 from the germline V gene are MDHEN and SYDVKM. This CDR3 is CASSSTGTETYNEQFF. The CDR3 region has the DNA TGTGCCAGCAGTTCGACCGGGACAGAAACCTACAATGAGCAGTTCTTC. Variable domain in full (rest from reference TRBV28 and TRBJ2-1): DVKVTQSSRYLVKRTGEKVFLECVQDMDHENMFWYRQDPGLGLRLIYFSYDVKMKEKGDIPEGYSVSREKKERFSLILESASTNQTSMYLCASSSTGTETYNEQFFGPGTRLTVL.

This clone was found a few times. The V gene is TRBV5-4, the J gene TRBJ1-2; 9 bases are shared with TRBD1. Looked up from germline, CDR1 is SGHNT and CDR2 is YYREEE (reference sequence). With V trimmed by 0 bases and J by 8 bases, 8 bases remained unmatched. This CDR3 has 15 amino acids. CDR3 sequence: CASSLGGTGGYGYTF. The CDR3 nucleotides are TGTGCCAGCAGCTTGGGTGGTACAGGGGGCTACGGCTACACCTTC.

Here the CDR3 reads CASSLTGGGLGNTEAFF. CDR3 coding DNA: TGTGCCAGCAGCTTGACAGGGGGCGGTTTAGGGAACACTGAAGCTTTCTTT. The rearrangement uses TRBV5-6 and TRBJ1-1, with 9 positions matching TRBD1. The CDR3 covers 17 residues. V shed 1 base, J shed 1 base, and the junction held 8 bases outside the gene matches. Germline V gene sequence: CDR1 SGHDT, CDR2 YYEEEE.

The DNA of the CDR3 is TGCGCCAGCAGAGTACACAGGGTAAACACCGGGGAGCTGTTTTTT. Translated, it gives CASRVHRVNTGELFF. The chain uses TRBV10-2 and TRBJ2-2, with D possibly matching TRBD1 (6 bases). Per the germline V gene, CDR1 is WSHSY and CDR2 is SAAADI. The CDR3 length is 15 residues. Deletions cut 6 bases from V and 2 bases from J, with 13 bases between.

This chain connects TRBV28 to TRBJ2-7; TRBD1 matches 10 bases. The V gene end was trimmed by 5 bases and the J gene end by 6 bases; junction bases not matched to a gene: 1. Germline-derived CDR1 and CDR2 are MDHEN and SYDVKM. The CDR3 spans 12 residues. CDR3 sequence reads: CASSRDRGEQYF. The CDR3 DNA reads TGTGCCAGCAGTCGGGACAGGGGCGAGCAGTACTTC.

The chain uses TRBV7-3 and TRBJ2-1; D is unresolved. The ends were cut back, 3 bases at V and 6 bases at J, with 12 bases in the middle. Germline V CDR1 and CDR2: SGHTA, FQGTGA. This CDR3 is 14 amino acids long. CDR3 nucleotides: TGTGCCAGCAGCTTGTCCCCCATCAGCAATGAGCAGTTCTTC. The encoded protein is CASSLSPISNEQFF.

V and J are TRBV28 and TRBJ2-5; a possible D gene is TRBD1 (5 bases). The CDR3 sequence is 14 residues long. V lost 2 bases to trimming and J lost 5 bases, with 12 bases between them. The germline CDR1 and CDR2 sequences are MDHEN and SYDVKM. This chain's CDR3 is CASSLTGFGETQYF. DNA for the CDR3: TGTGCCAGCAGTTTAACAGGTTTCGGGGAGACCCAGTACTTC.

V usage is TRBV7-8 and J usage is TRBJ2-5, with D possibly TRBD1 on 5 matching bases. Trimming cost V 4 bases and J 0 bases, with 12 bases left between them. Germline CDR1 reads SGHVS; CDR2 reads FQNEAQ. The CDR3 spans 15 residues. The CDR3 spells CASSSSGANQETQYF. The CDR3 DNA is TGTGCCAGCAGCTCCAGTGGGGCTAACCAAGAGACCCAGTACTTC.

The chain is built from TRBV28 and TRBJ2-7; the D is unclear. Germline CDR1 and CDR2: MDHEN and SYDVKM. The CDR3 sequence is 15 residues long. The ends were cut back, 4 bases at V and 2 bases at J, with 15 bases in the middle. CDR3 in DNA: TGTGCCAGCAGTTCCCCGGTCCCGAGCACCTACGAGCAGTACTTC. This translates into CASSSPVPSTYEQYF.

The chain couples TRBV5-1 to TRBJ2-5; D is unclear. In germline, CDR1 is SGHRS, CDR2 YFSETQ. V was clipped by 4 bases and J by 2 bases, with 6 bases between them. The CDR3 has 12 residues. The CDR3 is CASSASQETQYF. The CDR3 DNA reads TGCGCCAGCAGCGCCAGTCAAGAGACCCAGTACTTC.

This chain uses TRBV4-1 with TRBJ2-3; 9 bases match TRBD2. Germline CDR1 is MGHRA and CDR2 is YSYEKL. There are 15 residues in the CDR3. V trimming: 3 bases; J trimming: 2 bases; junction bases outside the gene matches: 3. The CDR3 region is CASSQTSGYTDTQYF. The CDR3 region has the DNA TGCGCCAGCAGCCAGACTAGCGGTTACACAGATACGCAGTATTTT.

CDR3 nucleotides: TGTGCCAGCAGTTTATTCGGACAGGGTTCCTTCGAGTGGCCCCAGCATTTT. It encodes CASSLFGQGSFEWPQHF. The chain combines TRBV28 with TRBJ1-5; TRBD1 agrees at 8 bases. The junction had 14 bases not matched to a gene; V was cut back by 1 base and J by 9 bases. Germline lookup yields CDR1 MDHEN and CDR2 SYDVKM. The CDR3 totals 17 residues.

This sequence joins TRBV28 and TRBJ2-3; no clear D gene. Germline V gene sequence: CDR1 MDHEN, CDR2 SYDVKM. The CDR3 is made up of 16 amino acids. V lost 1 base and J 6 bases, leaving 17 bases between the germline ends. CDR3 nucleotides: TGTGCCAGCAGTTTATTTCCGACTCTCCCTCCGGATACGCAGTATTTT. It encodes CASSLFPTLPPDTQYF. Variable domain in full (rest from reference TRBV28 and TRBJ2-3): DVKVTQSSRYLVKRTGEKVFLECVQDMDHENMFWYRQDPGLGLRLIYFSYDVKMKEKGDIPEGYSVSREKKERFSLILESASTNQTSMYLCASSLFPTLPPDTQYFGPGTRLTVL.

V and J are TRBV9 and TRBJ2-2; tentative D call: TRBD2 (6 bases). The CDR3 spans 18 residues. CDR1 SGDLS and CDR2 YYNGEE come from the germline V gene. The V and J ends lost 3 bases and 7 bases respectively, with 25 bases between them. This chain's CDR3 is CASSAQPAGGAKGGELFF. The CDR3, as DNA: TGTGCCAGCAGCGCTCAACCGGCCGGGGGAGCGAAGGGCGGGGAGCTGTTTTTT.